The 15 T cell receptor beta chains listed next were all sequenced from one sample in a study of blood T cell repertoires in COVID-19. The protocol was immunoSEQ multiplex PCR, while the TCRdb copy is restricted to in-frame clones and leaves out a portion. The table has 350,000 to 550,000 clones, around nine tenths seen once. The sample was peripheral blood. The receptors stem from a woman aged 25 to 45 with acute or convalescent COVID-19.

The chain carries TRBV11-2 and TRBJ2-7, with 8 bases that match TRBD1. J gave up 5 bases and V 5 bases, and 8 bases lay outside the gene matches. Looked up from germline, CDR1 is SGHAT and CDR2 is FQNNGV. The CDR3 runs to 14 residues. CDR3 protein: CASSLRQGTHEQYF. In DNA, the CDR3 is TGTGCCAGCAGCCTAAGACAGGGGACCCACGAGCAGTACTTC.

The chain is built from TRBV5-1 and TRBJ1-6, with D perhaps TRBD1 (6 bases). CDR1 is SGHRS and CDR2 is YFSETQ in the germline V gene. This CDR3 is built from 16 residues. The V end was cut by 4 bases, the J end by 8 bases, with 19 bases between. CDR3 in DNA: TGCGCCAGCAGCCCATACAGTCAGGGGAGTTATTCACCCCTCCACTTT. Protein product: CASSPYSQGSYSPLHF.

This chain connects TRBV28 to TRBJ2-6, with D uncertain. The V and J ends lost 2 bases and 0 bases respectively, with 5 bases between them. Germline CDR1 and CDR2: MDHEN and SYDVKM. This CDR3 region has 15 residues. CDR3: CASSLPGSGANVLTF. CDR3 DNA sequence: TGTGCCAGCAGTTTACCAGGCTCTGGGGCCAACGTCCTGACTTTC.

This clone was detected a few times. The chain uses TRBV28 and TRBJ2-7, with a weak D call TRBD2 (5 bases). V was cut by 6 bases and J by 2 bases, with 14 bases left in between. The CDR3 covers 14 residues. Germline assignment: CDR1 MDHEN and CDR2 SYDVKM. The CDR3 bases are TGTGCCAGCAGGGGAGCTGGGTCTACCTACGAGCAGTACTTC. Encoded protein: CASRGAGSTYEQYF. Together with reference TRBV28 and TRBJ2-7, the CDR3 gives the full variable domain: DVKVTQSSRYLVKRTGEKVFLECVQDMDHENMFWYRQDPGLGLRLIYFSYDVKMKEKGDIPEGYSVSREKKERFSLILESASTNQTSMYLCASRGAGSTYEQYFGPGTRLTVT.

V gene TRBV5-8 combines with J gene TRBJ2-5; perhaps TRBD1 as D (5 bases). The V gene's germline CDR1 is SGHTS and CDR2 YDEGEE. The CDR3 consists of 13 residues. V gave up 0 bases and J gave up 7 bases, with 10 bases separating them. The CDR3 protein is CASSLAGSGTQYF. The CDR3 DNA follows: TGTGCCAGCAGCTTGGCAGGGTCGGGGACCCAGTACTTC.

The J gene is TRBJ1-1, the V gene TRBV6-5; D call uncertain. This CDR3 region has 13 residues. Germline V CDR1 and CDR2: MNHEY, SVGAGI. V was cut by 2 bases and J by 4 bases, with 8 bases left in between. The CDR3 loop reads CASSYRQFTEAFF. CDR3 coding DNA: TGTGCCAGCAGTTACCGCCAGTTCACTGAAGCTTTCTTT.

The table lists this clone with a count of one. V is TRBV28 and J is TRBJ1-1; possibly TRBD1 for D (5 bases). Germline assignment: CDR1 MDHEN and CDR2 SYDVKM. There are 13 residues in the CDR3. The V gene lost 1 base and the J gene lost 7 bases, with 10 bases spanning the gap. The CDR3 sequence: CASSLSRGLEAFF. The CDR3 DNA follows: TGTGCCAGCAGTTTATCCCGGGGACTTGAAGCTTTCTTT.

The chain uses TRBV30 and TRBJ2-7, with D hard to call. This CDR3 contains 13 residues. V lost 3 bases to trimming and J lost 2 bases, with 11 bases between them. The germline V gene has CDR1 GTSNPN and CDR2 SVGIG (reference sequence). CDR3 nucleotides: TGTGCCTGGAGCGGTTTCCCCACCTACGAGCAGTACTTC. Protein sequence: CAWSGFPTYEQYF.

This clone was counted once. The chain combines TRBV9 with TRBJ2-2; 9 bases match TRBD2. Trimming removed 0 bases from V and 4 bases from J; junction bases left unmatched: 4. CDR1 is SGDLS, CDR2 YYNGEE, per germline. The CDR3 covers 16 residues. The CDR3: CASSVGAGGFTGELFF. The CDR3 DNA sequence: TGTGCCAGCAGCGTAGGAGCGGGGGGCTTCACCGGGGAGCTGTTTTTT.

This chain joins TRBV7-2 and TRBJ2-1; 7 nucleotides match TRBD1. The CDR3 consists of 13 residues. CDR1 is SGHTA and CDR2 is FQGNSA in the germline V gene. Trimming took 6 bases from V and 4 from J; bases not matched to a gene: 3. The CDR3 loop is CASRSGQYNEQFF. In DNA form, the CDR3 reads TGTGCCAGCAGGTCGGGACAGTACAATGAGCAGTTCTTC.

This clone was seen only once. This rearrangement joins TRBV30 to TRBJ1-1; no firm D call. The V end was cut by 0 bases, the J end by 5 bases, with 10 bases between. The CDR3 has 13 residues. CDR1 is GTSNPN, CDR2 SVGIG, per germline (reference sequence). CDR3 bases: TGTGCCTGGAGTGTACGGGATAATACTGAAGCTTTCTTT. Translated, it gives CAWSVRDNTEAFF.

The count of this clone is one. V is TRBV7-7 and J is TRBJ2-5, with D possibly matching TRBD2 (6 bases). From germline, CDR1 is SSHAT and CDR2 FNYEAQ (reference sequence). V gave up 3 bases and J gave up 0 bases, with 8 bases separating them. The CDR3 sequence is 14 residues long. The CDR3 spells CASSFGGYQETQYF. In DNA form, the CDR3 reads TGTGCCAGCAGCTTTGGGGGGTACCAAGAGACCCAGTACTTC.

This sequence joins TRBV3-1 (or the pseudogene TRBV3-2) and TRBJ2-7, with TRBD2 identical over 9 bases. Germline lookup yields CDR1 LGHDT and CDR2 YNNKEL (reference sequence). The CDR3 has 14 residues. With 4 bases clipped from V and 3 bases from J, the junction kept 4 bases outside the gene matches. This CDR3 is CASSRRGGLYEQYF. The CDR3 coding sequence is TGTGCCAGCAGCCGGCGGGGGGGTCTCTACGAGCAGTACTTC.

The chain carries TRBV6-5 and TRBJ2-3; the match to TRBD1 covers 9 bases. CDR1 is MNHEY, CDR2 SVGAGI, per germline. The CDR3 length is 14 residues. V dropped 5 bases and J dropped 2; count of bases not matched to a gene: 2. CDR3 in DNA: TGTGCCAGCAGTCGGGACAGGGTCACAGATACGCAGTATTTT. Its protein is CASSRDRVTDTQYF.

The gene calls are TRBV5-1 and TRBJ2-7; no definite D call. In germline, CDR1 is SGHRS, CDR2 YFSETQ. CDR3 length: 15 residues. The ends were cut back, 4 bases at V and 1 base at J, with 15 bases in the middle. CDR3 DNA: TGCGCCAGCAGCCCCGCTAGTTACCTATCCTACGAGCAGTACTTC. The encoded protein is CASSPASYLSYEQYF.